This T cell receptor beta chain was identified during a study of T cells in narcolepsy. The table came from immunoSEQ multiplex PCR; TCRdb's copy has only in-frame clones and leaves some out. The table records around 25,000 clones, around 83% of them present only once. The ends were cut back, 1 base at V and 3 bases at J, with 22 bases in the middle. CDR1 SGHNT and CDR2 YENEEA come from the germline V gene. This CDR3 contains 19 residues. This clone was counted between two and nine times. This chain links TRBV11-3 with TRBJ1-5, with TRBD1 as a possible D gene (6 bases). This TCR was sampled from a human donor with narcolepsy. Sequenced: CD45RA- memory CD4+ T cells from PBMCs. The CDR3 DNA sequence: TGTGCCAGCAGCTTAGGGAGGAAGGGGGGACGGATCGTCAATCAGCCCCAGCATTTT. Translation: CASSLGRKGGRIVNQPQHF. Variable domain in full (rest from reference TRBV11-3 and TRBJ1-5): EAGVVQSPRYKIIEKKQPVAFWCNPISGHNTLYWYLQNLGQGPELLIRYENEEAVDDSQLPKDRFSAERLKGVDSTLKIQPAELGDSAVYLCASSLGRKGGRIVNQPQHFGDGTRLSIL.